The 25 T cell receptor beta chains presented below share a single source sample, sequenced in a study of Ad26.COV2.S vaccination and SARS-CoV-2 variants. Documented treatment: around 19 received Ad26.COV2.S at low or high dose, single or two shots; about 5 received placebo; per-sample allocation not given. Material that was analyzed had been drawn on day 63 after the first vaccine or placebo injection. The repertoire was sequenced with immunoSEQ multiplex PCR; TCRdb's copy has only in-frame clones and lacks some. The sample consists of 400,000 to 450,000 clones, about nine tenths of them appearing once. The sequencing here drew on peripheral blood, taken in a trial of Ad26.COV2.S vaccine versus placebo. These receptors were obtained from a person aged 18-60 years who received the Ad26.COV2.S COVID-19 vaccine or a placebo.

The chain recombines TRBV12-3 or TRBV12-4 with TRBJ2-7, with 8 bases fitting TRBD1. The CDR3 totals 13 residues. J lost 6 bases, V lost 6 bases, and 7 bases had no gene match. The DNA of the CDR3 is TGTGCCAGCAGCTGGACAGGGATGGCCGAGCAGTACTTC. Translating gives CASSWTGMAEQYF.

This sequence joins TRBV23-1 and TRBJ2-7; 7 bases line up with TRBD1. TRBV23-1 qualifies as an ORF whose function is uncertain. The CDR3 runs to 15 residues. V was pared by 5 bases and J by 2 bases, with 9 bases of the junction left unmatched. The chain's CDR3 is CASSSRTGPTYEQYF. CDR3 nucleotides: TGCGCCAGCAGTTCTCGGACAGGACCGACCTACGAGCAGTACTTC.

The rearrangement uses TRBV3-1 (or the pseudogene TRBV3-2) and TRBJ2-5, with TRBD2 identical over 9 bases. The CDR3 consists of 16 residues. The J segment lost 3 bases and the V segment lost 4 bases, leaving 9 bases of the junction unmatched. The germline gives CDR1 LGHDT, CDR2 YNNKEL (reference sequence). The chain's CDR3 is CASSPPAGGNKETQYF. The CDR3 region has the DNA TGTGCCAGCAGCCCTCCCGCGGGAGGGAATAAAGAGACCCAGTACTTC.

The rearrangement uses TRBV27 and TRBJ2-7; D gene uncertain. Germline loops: CDR1 MNHEY, CDR2 SMNVEV (reference sequence). With 2 bases removed from V and 5 bases from J, the gap between germline ends came to 10 bases. The CDR3 totals 13 residues. Here the CDR3 reads CASSLKGANEQYF. The CDR3 DNA follows: TGTGCCAGCAGTTTAAAGGGTGCCAACGAGCAGTACTTC.

The gene calls are TRBV10-3 and TRBJ2-7, with TRBD1 matching 7 bases. This CDR3 is 16 amino acids long. CDR1 is ENHRY and CDR2 is SYGVKD in the germline V gene. J gave up 3 bases and V 0 bases, and 8 bases lay outside the gene matches. This chain's CDR3 is CAISESGQRILYEQYF. Written as DNA, the CDR3 is TGTGCCATCAGTGAGTCGGGACAGCGGATACTCTACGAGCAGTACTTC.

The chain links TRBV27 to TRBJ1-3; D is unresolved. The CDR3 is made up of 14 amino acids. Deletions cut 4 bases from V and 0 bases from J, with 7 bases between. The germline gives CDR1 MNHEY, CDR2 SMNVEV (reference sequence). This CDR3 reads CASSSESSGNTIYF. The CDR3 DNA follows: TGTGCCAGCAGTTCCGAGTCCTCTGGAAACACCATATATTTT.

This clone was counted a single time. V is TRBV27 and J is TRBJ1-5; D possibly corresponds to TRBD1 (5 bases). The CDR3 length is 16 residues. Germline CDR1 reads MNHEY; CDR2 reads SMNVEV (reference sequence). V was shortened by 7 bases and J by 4 bases, with 20 bases between the two germline ends. The CDR3 sequence: CASTRGERELNQPQHF. The DNA of the CDR3 is TGTGCCAGCACCCGAGGGGAGAGGGAACTAAATCAGCCCCAGCATTTT.

The chain employs TRBV19 and TRBJ2-1; D remains unclear. From germline, CDR1 is LNHDA and CDR2 SQIVND (reference sequence). V was cut by 8 bases and J by 5 bases, with 7 bases left in between. There are 11 residues in the CDR3. The CDR3 reads CASQDHNEQFF. The DNA for the CDR3 is TGTGCCAGTCAGGACCACAATGAGCAGTTCTTC.

V usage is TRBV28 and J usage is TRBJ1-4; D is undetermined. Trimming shortened V by 6 bases and J by 7 bases, and 6 bases separated the two germline ends. This CDR3 has 11 residues. Germline V gene lookup returns CDR1 MDHEN and CDR2 SYDVKM. The CDR3 DNA follows: TGTGCCAGCAGCCCCAGTGAAAAACTGTTTTTT. Translation gives CASSPSEKLFF.

The V and J genes are TRBV7-2 and TRBJ2-1; 10 bases match TRBD2. Germline CDR1 and CDR2: SGHTA and FQGNSA. V lost 5 bases, J lost 3 bases, and 7 bases stayed unmatched. The CDR3 is made up of 16 amino acids. The chain's CDR3 is CASSKIAGGLYNEQFF. The CDR3 bases are TGTGCCAGCAGCAAGATAGCGGGGGGTCTCTACAATGAGCAGTTCTTC.

In nucleotides, the CDR3 is TGTGCCAGCAGCCAAACTCGGGACACCGTCTACGAGCAGTACTTC. This sequence encodes CASSQTRDTVYEQYF. The genes are TRBV21-1 and TRBJ2-7; the table's TRBD1 call for D was not verified on the DNA. TRBV21-1 is noted as a pseudogene. This CDR3 spans 15 amino acids.

J is TRBJ2-1 and V is TRBV27; D is possibly TRBD2 (5 bases). CDR1 is MNHEY, CDR2 SMNVEV, per germline (reference sequence). The CDR3 contains 12 residues. V gave up 4 bases and J gave up 10 bases, with 11 bases separating them. This CDR3 reads CASSSPGKEQFF. Here the CDR3 DNA reads TGTGCCAGCAGTTCACCGGGGAAAGAGCAGTTCTTC.

V gene TRBV7-3 combines with J gene TRBJ2-2, with 7 bases that match TRBD2. The CDR3 totals 18 residues. The V gene end was trimmed by 5 bases and the J gene end by 1 base; junction bases not matched to a gene: 13. The germline CDR1 and CDR2 sequences are SGHTA and FQGTGA. The CDR3: CASSPRGTLAENTGELFF. The CDR3, as DNA: TGTGCCAGCAGCCCCCGTGGGACTCTAGCGGAGAACACCGGGGAGCTGTTTTTT.

This chain joins TRBV18 and TRBJ2-3, with D tentatively TRBD2 (5 bases). Looked up from germline, CDR1 is KGHSH and CDR2 is LQKENI. This CDR3 spans 12 amino acids. V gave up 5 bases and J gave up 6 bases, with 9 bases separating them. The CDR3 protein is CASSSGPDTQYF. The CDR3 DNA reads TGTGCCAGCTCAAGCGGACCGGATACGCAGTATTTT.

The V call is TRBV3-1 (or the pseudogene TRBV3-2), the J call TRBJ2-1, with 11 bases lining up with TRBD2. Germline V CDR1 and CDR2: LGHDT, YNNKEL (reference sequence). This CDR3 has 15 amino acids. J was trimmed by 7 bases and V by 6 bases; bases with no gene match: 8. This CDR3 is CASSPGLAGLNEQFF. CDR3 nucleotide sequence: TGTGCCAGCAGTCCTGGACTAGCGGGCTTGAATGAGCAGTTCTTC.

This chain links TRBV6-5 with TRBJ1-1; D is unresolved. The CDR3 extends over 13 amino acids. Trimming cost V 6 bases and J 1 base, with 9 bases left between them. Germline V CDR1 and CDR2: MNHEY, SVGAGI. CDR3 in amino acids: CASRRTGNTEAFF. CDR3 nucleotides: TGTGCCAGCAGACGGACGGGGAACACTGAAGCTTTCTTT.

The chain recombines TRBV11-2 with TRBJ1-2, with a tentative D call TRBD1 (5 bases). The CDR3 is 17 amino acids. V lost 1 base, J lost 2 bases, and 17 bases lay in between. Germline loops: CDR1 SGHAT, CDR2 FQNNGV. The CDR3 DNA reads as TGTGCCAGCAGCTTAGCGGGGCGCGGGGGGATCAACTATGGCTACACCTTC. Protein product: CASSLAGRGGINYGYTF.

The chain recombines TRBV7-9 with TRBJ2-7, with 13 bases that match TRBD2. Trimming at V came to 5 bases and at J to 3 bases, leaving 16 bases not matched to a gene. The germline V gene has CDR1 SEHNR and CDR2 FQNEAQ (reference sequence). The CDR3 length is 19 residues. The CDR3 here is CASSDGLAGVGSRIYEQYF. The CDR3 DNA reads as TGTGCCAGCAGCGACGGACTAGCGGGAGTAGGGAGTAGGATCTACGAGCAGTACTTC.

This clone was found many times. An end of the junction does not agree with germline; a read error may underlie this. The chain couples TRBV20-1 to TRBJ2-7; possibly TRBD1 for D (6 bases). CDR3 length equals 11 residues. From germline, CDR1 is DFQATT and CDR2 SNEGSKA (reference sequence). The CDR3 nucleotides read TGCAGTGCGCAGACCGGGACACTGAAAAACTTC. Encoded protein: CSAQTGTLKNF.

The chain employs TRBV29-1 and TRBJ2-3; D call uncertain. This CDR3 is 11 amino acids long. V was trimmed by 5 bases and J by 3 bases, leaving 6 bases between them. Germline values: CDR1 SQVTM, CDR2 ANQGSEA. In nucleotides, the CDR3 is TGCAGCGTTTCTCGGACAGATACGCAGTATTTT. This gives the protein CSVSRTDTQYF.

Concerning this clone itself: One end of the junction fails to match germline, which may point to a read error. This chain joins TRBV29-1 and TRBJ2-5, with D possibly TRBD2 on 5 matching bases. The CDR3 has 12 residues. Germline V CDR1 and CDR2: SQVTM, ANQGSEA. As DNA, the CDR3 is TGCAGCGTGGAAGGAGGCTCAGGGACCCAGTACTTC. This sequence encodes CSVEGGSGTQYF.

The V call is TRBV7-9, the J call TRBJ2-3, with 9 bases matching TRBD2. V shed 1 base and J 1 base; nucleotides not matched to a gene: 9. The CDR3 has 18 amino acids. The germline CDR1 and CDR2 sequences are SEHNR and FQNEAQ (reference sequence). The CDR3 DNA reads as TGTGCCAGCAGCTTAGGAGGCGGGAGGGCTAGGGGCACAGATACGCAGTATTTT. Its translation: CASSLGGGRARGTDTQYF.

This clone was picked up a small number of times. The chain couples TRBV2 to TRBJ1-1, with TRBD1 as a possible D gene (5 bases). The CDR3 runs 14 residues. The V gene lost 6 bases and the J gene lost 3 bases, with 14 bases spanning the gap. Germline V gene sequence: CDR1 SNHLY, CDR2 FYNNEI. The CDR3 spells CASSAWGVDTEAFF. DNA of the CDR3: TGTGCCAGCAGCGCCTGGGGGGTGGACACTGAAGCTTTCTTT.

The chain has TRBV6-1 and TRBJ2-7; 9 nucleotides match TRBD1. This CDR3 is 14 amino acids long. Looked up from germline, CDR1 is MNHNS and CDR2 is SASEGT. J gave up 4 bases and V 1 base, and 2 bases lay outside the gene matches. DNA of the CDR3: TGTGCCAGCAGTGAAGTAGGGACAGGGTACGAGCAGTACTTC. Translation: CASSEVGTGYEQYF.

This clone showed up just a few times. The chain is built from TRBV9 and TRBJ1-1; 7 bases are a match to TRBD1. The germline V gene has CDR1 SGDLS and CDR2 YYNGEE. This CDR3 comprises 15 residues. The ends lost 0 bases at V and 4 bases at J; junction bases unmatched: 6. CDR3 bases: TGTGCCAGCAGCGTAGAGGGGGCGCCGGGCACTGAAGCTTTCTTT. Translation: CASSVEGAPGTEAFF.